This T cell receptor (beta chain) was sequenced for a study of blood T cell repertoires in COVID-19. At the level of the study: Sites in the United States, Italy and Spain provided acute and convalescent COVID-19 samples. PBMCs, B-cell-depleted T cells, or T cells were the source of the cDNA or gDNA that made up the material.

As originally analysed: Estimates of nucleated cell counts were drawn from the amplification of reference gene primers. Libraries were prepared by immunoSEQ multiplex PCR; TCRdb keeps only in-frame clonotypes and omits some of them. The D gene and trimming were derived from the DNA, and the V and J assignments and clone size from that table. This table holds tens of thousands of clones, roughly 90% found once. The clonotype was recovered from a woman in her 50s with acute or convalescent COVID-19. Sequencing was done on a sample of peripheral blood.

In DNA, the CDR3 is TGTGCCAGCAGCTCCCCTAGAGGGGGGGAGGACTACTACAATGAGCAGTTCTTC. This codes for CASSSPRGGEDYYNEQFF. The chain has TRBV9 and TRBJ2-1; a weak D match, TRBD2 (7 bases). The germline gives CDR1 SGDLS, CDR2 YYNGEE. V lost 4 bases to trimming and J lost 3 bases, with 23 bases between them. The CDR3 is made up of 18 amino acids.